This is a list of T cell receptor beta chains from one sample in a study of post-analysis software for immune sequencing data. TCRdb independently ran MiXCR on the PCR reads; one entry per CDR3 protein. Here the sample spans about 770,000 distinct CDR3 sequences, around 45% being singletons. The sample was blood. The source is a girl between 10 and 17 years old with multiple sclerosis. Each CDR3 is given with its conserved first and last residue. D genes are given only for firm matches. Clone size, where shown, is once, few, many, or a class for clones that have expanded.

TRBJ2-3,TRBV7-8,.,.,17,CASSSGFSVRETDMQYF,TGTGCCAGCAGCTCAGGATTCAGCGTAAGAGAGACAGATATGCAGTATTTT
TRBJ2-1,TRBV7-2,.,TRBD2,15,CASSARTRNRGEQFF,TGTGCCAGCAGCGCGCGGACTAGAAACCGGGGTGAGCAGTTCTTC
TRBJ2-1,TRBV10-3,few,.,14,CAISDSYGIDEQFF,TGTGCCATCAGTGATAGCTACGGGATCGATGAGCAGTTCTTC
TRBJ1-1,TRBV27,few,.,12,CASSLGGREAFF,TGTGCCAGCAGTTTAGGGGGGAGGGAAGCTTTCTTT
TRBJ2-1,TRBV20-1,.,.,15,CSARDRDPLYNEQFF,TGCAGTGCTAGAGACAGGGACCCTCTCTACAATGAGCAGTTCTTC
TRBJ2-3,TRBV20-1,few,TRBD1,13,CSASTGGTDTQYF,TGCAGTGCTAGTACAGGGGGCACAGATACGCAGTATTTT
TRBJ2-1,TRBV10-3,few,.,13,CAIGRNATNEQFF,TGTGCCATCGGGCGGAATGCCACCAATGAGCAGTTCTTC
TRBJ2-3,TRBV7-9,.,.,15,CASSSPPPGTDTQYF,TGTGCCAGCAGCTCGCCCCCACCAGGCACAGATACGCAGTATTTT
TRBJ2-7,TRBV28,.,TRBD2,21,CASTPVPGLAGGTVDFYEQYF,TGTGCCAGCACTCCTGTCCCGGGACTAGCGGGAGGAACCGTTGATTTCTACGAGCAGTACTTC
TRBJ2-3,TRBV20-1,few,TRBD2,18,CSARIAVTGLAGGDTQYF,TGCAGTGCTAGGATAGCCGTTACCGGACTAGCGGGAGGGGATACGCAGTATTTT